Below are 9 T cell receptor beta chains sequenced from a single sample in a study of cytomegalovirus exposure and HLA in healthy donors. The PCR ran on 60 Vbeta and 13 Jbeta primers. Profiling relied on immunoSEQ multiplex PCR, and the TCRdb table lists in-frame clones only, not all of them. The profile shows 100,000 or so clones, 70% to 85% of them singletons. Specimen: PBMCs. The receptors shown here come from a man younger than 35 in good health and CMV-seronegative.

The chain joins TRBV2 to TRBJ1-2, with D unresolved. This CDR3 is built from 10 residues. In germline, CDR1 is SNHLY, CDR2 FYNNEI. Trimming pared 7 bases from V and 7 bases from J, leaving 7 bases between. The CDR3 bases are TGTGCCAGCACCTTTAGTGGCTACACCTTC. It is translated as CASTFSGYTF.

This chain links TRBV10-2 with TRBJ2-3, with 7 bases that match TRBD2. The germline V gene encodes CDR1 WSHSY and CDR2 SAAADI. V lost 6 bases, J lost 2 bases, and 8 bases stayed unmatched. The CDR3 is 15 amino acids. The CDR3 DNA sequence: TGCGCCAGCAGGGGGGACTACTTTAACACAGATACGCAGTATTTT. This translates into CASRGDYFNTDTQYF.

This clone was seen a few times. V gene TRBV30 combines with J gene TRBJ1-2, with 9 bases aligning to TRBD1. The germline V gene has CDR1 GTSNPN and CDR2 SVGIG (reference sequence). J lost 4 bases, V lost 3 bases, and 12 bases had no gene match. This CDR3 contains 16 residues. The CDR3 here is CAWSRDRVISGYGYTF. The DNA for the CDR3 is TGTGCCTGGAGCCGGGACAGGGTTATCTCGGGCTATGGCTACACCTTC. Based on the CDR3 plus reference TRBV30 and TRBJ1-2, the full variable domain is SQTIHQWPATLVQPVGSPLSLECTVEGTSNPNLYWYRQAAGRGLQLLFYSVGIGQISSEVPQNLSASRPQDRQFILSSKKLLLSDSGFYLCAWSRDRVISGYGYTFGSGTRLTVV.

Here the CDR3 reads CASDGLYGYTF. The CDR3 DNA sequence: TGTGCCAGTGACGGACTCTATGGCTACACCTTC. The chain links TRBV6-6 to TRBJ1-2, with D uncertain. The CDR3 covers 11 residues. The germline CDR1 and CDR2 sequences are MNHNY and SVGAGI (reference sequence). V was cut by 9 bases and J by 4 bases, with 9 bases left in between.

This sequence joins TRBV10-2 and TRBJ2-2; 13 nucleotides agree with TRBD2. The CDR3 has 16 residues. In germline, CDR1 is WSHSY, CDR2 SAAADI. With 7 bases clipped from V and 4 bases from J, the junction kept 6 bases outside the gene matches. The CDR3 DNA reads TGCGCCAGCACCTGGACTAGCGGGAGATTCACCGGGGAGCTGTTTTTT. Its protein product is CASTWTSGRFTGELFF.

The chain couples TRBV2 to TRBJ1-4, with D possibly being TRBD1 (6 bases). This CDR3 region has 17 residues. Trimming pared 3 bases from V and 2 bases from J, leaving 16 bases between. Looked up from germline, CDR1 is SNHLY and CDR2 is FYNNEI. CDR3 sequence reads: CASSDLAGVPTNEKLFF. DNA for the CDR3: TGTGCCAGCAGTGATCTGGCAGGGGTCCCGACTAATGAAAAACTGTTTTTT.

V gene TRBV30 combines with J gene TRBJ2-5; 12 nucleotides agree with TRBD2. V lost 4 bases to trimming and J lost 4 bases; unmatched junction nucleotides: 4. The CDR3 is 14 amino acids. Germline CDR1 reads GTSNPN; CDR2 reads SVGIG (reference sequence). The CDR3 DNA is TGTGCCTGGACTAGCGGGAGGGCCGGAGAGACCCAGTACTTC. This encodes CAWTSGRAGETQYF.

V usage is TRBV4-3 and J usage is TRBJ2-3, with TRBD2 identical over 8 bases. CDR1 and CDR2 from the germline V gene are LGHNA and YSLEER. The CDR3 has 17 residues. The ends lost 2 bases at V and 1 base at J; junction bases unmatched: 8. CDR3 in DNA: TGCGCCAGCAGCCAACTGATAGCGGGAAGGGGCACAGATACGCAGTATTTT. Translated: CASSQLIAGRGTDTQYF.

The CDR3 nucleotides read TGTGCCAGCAGCGTCCTCCCCTCCTACGAGCAGTACTTC. It codes for CASSVLPSYEQYF. V and J are TRBV9 and TRBJ2-7; no definite D call. V lost 2 bases to trimming and J lost 0 bases, with 6 bases between them. Germline V gives CDR1 SGDLS, CDR2 YYNGEE. There are 13 residues in the CDR3.